One sample yielded the 12 T cell receptor beta chains listed below, sequenced in a study of spatial heterogeneity in lung cancer. TCRdb reprocessed the 5' RACE reads with MiXCR, giving one entry per CDR3 protein. The table has about 82,000 distinct CDR3 sequences, around 12% seen once. Time point reported: sample taken at primary tumor resection. The input material, whole RNA from tumor, nontumor lung or frozen PBMC, was sequenced unsorted. Material: PBMCs, obtained at surgery. The receptors shown here come from a male donor with early-stage non-small cell lung cancer.

This clonotype appeared many times. The V and J genes are TRBV7-3 and TRBJ1-6, with D uncertain. Trimming pared 2 bases from V and 0 bases from J, leaving 8 bases between. The CDR3 loop spans 16 amino acids. CDR1 and CDR2 (germline): SGHTA, FQGTGA. This chain's CDR3 is CASSLLSGSYNSPLHF. The CDR3 bases are TGTGCCAGCAGCTTATTATCGGGCTCCTATAATTCACCCCTCCACTTT. Full variable domain (outside the CDR3, taken from reference TRBV7-3 and TRBJ1-6): GAGVSQTPSNKVTEKGKYVELRCDPISGHTALYWYRQSLGQGPEFLIYFQGTGAADDSGLPNDRFFAVRPEGSVSTLKIQRTERGDSAVYLCASSLLSGSYNSPLHFGNGTRLTVT.

This clonotype was counted only a few times. This sequence joins TRBV4-1 and TRBJ1-1; D gene uncertain. Germline loops: CDR1 MGHRA, CDR2 YSYEKL. The CDR3 runs to 16 residues. V dropped 0 bases and J dropped 0 bases, with 11 bases sitting between them. CDR3 nucleotides: TGCGCCAGCAGCCAAGATTTGAGAGGGCTGAACACTGAAGCTTTCTTT. This encodes CASSQDLRGLNTEAFF.

The table lists this clonotype with many counts. The chain couples TRBV6-2 or TRBV6-3 to TRBJ2-7; D assignment may be TRBD1 or TRBD2 (5 bases each). Germline-derived CDR1 and CDR2 are MNHEY and SVGEGT. V was shortened by 0 bases and J by 2 bases, with 8 bases between the two germline ends. The CDR3 sequence is 14 residues long. The CDR3: CASSYSRGPYEQYF. The CDR3 region has the DNA TGTGCCAGCAGTTACTCTCGGGGACCCTACGAGCAGTACTTC.

This clonotype turned up a few times. The chain is built from TRBV6-1 and TRBJ1-5; D is unclear. The V end was cut by 3 bases, the J end by 5 bases, with 8 bases between. The germline CDR1 and CDR2 sequences are MNHNS and SASEGT. The CDR3 is 13 amino acids. The CDR3 reads CASSEGRHQPQHF. CDR3 coding DNA: TGTGCCAGCAGTGAGGGGAGACATCAGCCCCAGCATTTT.

The chain has TRBV6-5 and TRBJ1-5; possibly TRBD1 for D (5 bases). Germline loops: CDR1 MNHEY, CDR2 SVGAGI. V lost 7 bases and J 8 bases, leaving 12 bases between the germline ends. There are 12 residues in the CDR3. CDR3 in amino acids: CASTSWGEPQHF. The CDR3 nucleotides are TGTGCCAGCACCTCCTGGGGGGAGCCCCAGCATTTT.

CDR3 protein: CASSKSACRDFRTEAFF. CDR3 in DNA: TGTGCCAGCAGCAAATCCGCATGTAGGGATTTTCGGACTGAAGCTTTCTTT. The gene calls are TRBV21-1 and TRBJ1-1. TRBV21-1 is designated a pseudogene. This CDR3 contains 17 residues.

This rearrangement joins TRBV11-1 to TRBJ2-1; TRBD2 matches 10 bases. The germline CDR1 and CDR2 sequences are SGHAT and FQDESV (reference sequence). V lost 2 bases, J lost 7 bases, and 5 bases stayed unmatched. This CDR3 spans 15 amino acids. The CDR3 is CASSLTGLAANEQFF. In nucleotides, the CDR3 is TGTGCCAGCAGCTTAACCGGACTAGCGGCAAATGAGCAGTTCTTC.

The chain couples TRBV20-1 to TRBJ2-3, with D tentatively TRBD1 or TRBD2 (5 bases each). This CDR3 is 12 amino acids long. Germline V gives CDR1 DFQATT, CDR2 SNEGSKA (reference sequence). V was trimmed by 5 bases and J by 13 bases, leaving 19 bases between them. CDR3 protein: CSAAEKGPPKYF. In DNA, the CDR3 is TGCAGTGCTGCGGAGAAGGGACCCCCGAAGTATTTT.

V usage is TRBV6-2 or TRBV6-3 and J usage is TRBJ2-3; D remains unclear. Germline V gene lookup returns CDR1 MNHEY and CDR2 SVGEGT. The CDR3 is 16 residues long. V was trimmed by 2 bases and J by 2 bases, leaving 14 bases between them. In DNA form, the CDR3 reads TGTGCCAGCAGTTACGGGGAACGCCAGAACACAGATACGCAGTATTTT. This translates into CASSYGERQNTDTQYF.

V and J are TRBV6-5 and TRBJ1-2; weak D call: TRBD1 (6 bases). Trimming stripped 6 bases from V and 7 bases from J, with 18 bases between. Germline V lookup: CDR1 MNHEY, CDR2 SVGAGI. This CDR3 comprises 14 residues. CDR3 region: CASRPAGEGGGYTF. The CDR3 coding sequence is TGTGCCAGCAGACCGGCAGGGGAAGGCGGTGGCTACACCTTC.

The CDR3 loop is CASRGDSYTDTQYF. CDR3 bases: TGTGCCAGCAGGGGGGACAGCTACACAGATACGCAGTATTTT. The chain is built from TRBV2 and TRBJ2-3; 7 bases fit TRBD1. The CDR3 spans 14 residues. Germline CDR1 and CDR2: SNHLY and FYNNEI. The J segment lost 2 bases and the V segment lost 6 bases, leaving 5 bases of the junction unmatched.

The chain recombines TRBV20-1 with TRBJ2-7; no clear D gene. Trimming removed 6 bases from V and 4 bases from J, with 13 bases in between. The CDR3 length is 12 residues. Germline V lookup: CDR1 DFQATT, CDR2 SNEGSKA (reference sequence). CDR3 protein: CSAGPQRYEQYF. The CDR3 DNA sequence: TGCAGTGCCGGGCCCCAACGGTACGAGCAGTACTTC.